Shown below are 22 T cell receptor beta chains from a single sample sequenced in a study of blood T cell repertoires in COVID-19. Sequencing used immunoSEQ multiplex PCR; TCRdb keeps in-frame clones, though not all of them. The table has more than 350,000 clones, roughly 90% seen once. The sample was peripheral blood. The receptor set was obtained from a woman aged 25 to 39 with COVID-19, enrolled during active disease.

CDR3 loop: CASSFDGFFGTQYF. The CDR3 DNA follows: TGTGCCAGCAGCTTTGACGGGTTTTTTGGTACGCAGTATTTT. This chain uses TRBV7-9 with TRBJ2-3, with D unclear. Germline lookup yields CDR1 SEHNR and CDR2 FQNEAQ (reference sequence). There are 14 residues in the CDR3. The V gene lost 3 bases and the J gene lost 8 bases, with 15 bases spanning the gap.

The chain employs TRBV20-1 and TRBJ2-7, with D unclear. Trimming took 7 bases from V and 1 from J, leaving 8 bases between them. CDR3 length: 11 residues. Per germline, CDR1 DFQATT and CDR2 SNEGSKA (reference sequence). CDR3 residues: CSVRGSYEQYF. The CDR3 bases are TGCAGTGTAAGAGGATCCTACGAGCAGTACTTC.

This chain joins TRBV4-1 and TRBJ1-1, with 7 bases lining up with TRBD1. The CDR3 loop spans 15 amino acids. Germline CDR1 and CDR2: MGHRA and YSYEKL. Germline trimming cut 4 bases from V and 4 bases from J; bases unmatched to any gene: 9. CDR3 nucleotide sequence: TGCGCCAGCAGCCCTGAACAGGGGAGGACCACTGAAGCTTTCTTT. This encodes CASSPEQGRTTEAFF.

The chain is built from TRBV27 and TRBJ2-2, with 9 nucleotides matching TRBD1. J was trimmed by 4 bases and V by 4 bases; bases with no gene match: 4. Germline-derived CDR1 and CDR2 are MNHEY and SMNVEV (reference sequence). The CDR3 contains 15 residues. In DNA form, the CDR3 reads TGTGCCAGCAGTTCCACGACAGGGGGCACCGGGGAGCTGTTTTTT. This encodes CASSSTTGGTGELFF.

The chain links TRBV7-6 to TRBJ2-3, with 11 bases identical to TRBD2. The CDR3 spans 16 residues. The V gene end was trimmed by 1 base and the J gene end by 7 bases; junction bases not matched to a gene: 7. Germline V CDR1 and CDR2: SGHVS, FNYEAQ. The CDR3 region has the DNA TGTGCCAGCAGCTTAGAGTTAGCGGGAGGGAGGCATACGCAGTATTTT. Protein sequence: CASSLELAGGRHTQYF.

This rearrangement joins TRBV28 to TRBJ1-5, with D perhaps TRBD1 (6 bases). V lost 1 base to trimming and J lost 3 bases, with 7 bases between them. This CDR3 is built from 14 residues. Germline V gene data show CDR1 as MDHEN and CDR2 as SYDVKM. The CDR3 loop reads CASSLSGANQPQHF. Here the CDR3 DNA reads TGTGCCAGCAGTTTATCAGGGGCCAATCAGCCCCAGCATTTT. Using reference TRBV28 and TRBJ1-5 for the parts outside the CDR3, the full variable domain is DVKVTQSSRYLVKRTGEKVFLECVQDMDHENMFWYRQDPGLGLRLIYFSYDVKMKEKGDIPEGYSVSREKKERFSLILESASTNQTSMYLCASSLSGANQPQHFGDGTRLSIL.

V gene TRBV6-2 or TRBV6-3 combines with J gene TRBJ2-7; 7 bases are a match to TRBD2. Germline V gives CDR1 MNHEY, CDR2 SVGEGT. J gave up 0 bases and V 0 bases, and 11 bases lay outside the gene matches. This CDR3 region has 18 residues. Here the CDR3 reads CASSYSTSSGGSSYEQYV. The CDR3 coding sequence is TGTGCCAGCAGTTACTCGACCTCTAGCGGTGGTAGCTCCTACGAGCAGTACGTC.

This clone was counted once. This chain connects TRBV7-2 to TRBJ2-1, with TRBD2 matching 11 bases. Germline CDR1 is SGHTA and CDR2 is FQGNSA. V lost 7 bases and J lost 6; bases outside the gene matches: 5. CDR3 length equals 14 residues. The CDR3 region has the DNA TGTGCCAGCACCCCGGGGACTAGCGGCAATGAGCAGTTCTTC. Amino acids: CASTPGTSGNEQFF.

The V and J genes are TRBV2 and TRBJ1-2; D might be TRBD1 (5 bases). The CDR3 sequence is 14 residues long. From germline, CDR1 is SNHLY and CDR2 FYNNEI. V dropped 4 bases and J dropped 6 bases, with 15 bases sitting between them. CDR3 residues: CASSGLWGGNGYTF. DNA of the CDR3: TGTGCCAGCAGTGGTCTGTGGGGGGGGAATGGCTACACCTTC.

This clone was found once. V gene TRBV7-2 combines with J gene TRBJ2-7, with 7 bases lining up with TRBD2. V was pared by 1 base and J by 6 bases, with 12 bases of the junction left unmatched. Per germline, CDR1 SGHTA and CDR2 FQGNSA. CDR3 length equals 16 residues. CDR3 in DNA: TGTGCCAGCAGCTTAGTAAGCGGGACGGTCCCTAGCGAGCAGTACGTC. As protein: CASSLVSGTVPSEQYV.

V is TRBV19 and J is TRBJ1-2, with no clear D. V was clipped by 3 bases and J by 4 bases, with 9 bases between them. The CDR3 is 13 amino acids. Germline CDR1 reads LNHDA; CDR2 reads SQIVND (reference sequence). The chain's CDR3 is CASSMAGGYGYTF. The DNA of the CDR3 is TGTGCCAGTAGTATGGCGGGCGGCTATGGCTACACCTTC. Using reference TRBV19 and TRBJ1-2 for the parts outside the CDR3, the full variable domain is DGGITQSPKYLFRKEGQNVTLSCEQNLNHDAMYWYRQDPGQGLRLIYYSQIVNDFQKGDIAEGYSVSREKKESFPLTVTSAQKNPTAFYLCASSMAGGYGYTFGSGTRLTVV.

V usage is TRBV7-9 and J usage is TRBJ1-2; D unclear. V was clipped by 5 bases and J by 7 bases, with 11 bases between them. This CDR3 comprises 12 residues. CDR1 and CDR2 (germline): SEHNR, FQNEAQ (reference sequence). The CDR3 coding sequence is TGTGCCAGCAGCCAGGCGGGTTCTGGCTACACCTTC. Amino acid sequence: CASSQAGSGYTF.

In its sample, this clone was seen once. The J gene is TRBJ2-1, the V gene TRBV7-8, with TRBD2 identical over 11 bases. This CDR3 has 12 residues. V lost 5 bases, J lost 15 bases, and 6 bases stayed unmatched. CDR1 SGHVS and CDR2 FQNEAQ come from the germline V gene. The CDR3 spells CASSPLAGGVFF. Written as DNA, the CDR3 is TGTGCCAGCAGCCCCTTAGCGGGGGGGGTGTTCTTC.

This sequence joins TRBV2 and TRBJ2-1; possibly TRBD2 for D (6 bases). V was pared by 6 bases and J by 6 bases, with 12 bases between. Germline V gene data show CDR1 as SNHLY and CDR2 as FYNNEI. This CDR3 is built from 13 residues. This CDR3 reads CASSLRRGNEQFF. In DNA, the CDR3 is TGTGCCAGCAGCTTGCGGCGGGGCAATGAGCAGTTCTTC.

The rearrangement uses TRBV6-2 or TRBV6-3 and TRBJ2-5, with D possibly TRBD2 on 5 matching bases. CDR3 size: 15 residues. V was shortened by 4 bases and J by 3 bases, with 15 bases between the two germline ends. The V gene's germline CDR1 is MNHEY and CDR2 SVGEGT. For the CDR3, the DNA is TGTGCCAGCAGTTCCCTCGGGGAAGGGAAAGAGACCCAGTACTTC. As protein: CASSSLGEGKETQYF.

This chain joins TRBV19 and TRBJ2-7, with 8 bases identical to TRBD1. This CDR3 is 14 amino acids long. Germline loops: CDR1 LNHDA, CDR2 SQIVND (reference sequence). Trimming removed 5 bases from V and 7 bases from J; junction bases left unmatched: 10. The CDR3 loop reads CASSPLQGEREQYF. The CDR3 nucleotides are TGTGCCAGTAGTCCACTACAGGGGGAAAGGGAGCAGTACTTC.

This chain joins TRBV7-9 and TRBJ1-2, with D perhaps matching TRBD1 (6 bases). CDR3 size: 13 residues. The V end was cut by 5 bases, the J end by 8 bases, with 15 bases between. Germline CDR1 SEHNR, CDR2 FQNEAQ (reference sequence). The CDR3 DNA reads TGTGCCAGCAGCGGGGGCGGCAGGGACGGCTACACCTTC. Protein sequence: CASSGGGRDGYTF.

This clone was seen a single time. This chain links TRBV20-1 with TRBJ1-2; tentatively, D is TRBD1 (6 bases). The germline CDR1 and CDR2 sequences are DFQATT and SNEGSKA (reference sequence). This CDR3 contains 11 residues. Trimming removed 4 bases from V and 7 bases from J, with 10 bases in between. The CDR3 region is CSAKAGVGYTF. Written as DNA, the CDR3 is TGCAGTGCTAAGGCAGGGGTTGGCTACACCTTC.

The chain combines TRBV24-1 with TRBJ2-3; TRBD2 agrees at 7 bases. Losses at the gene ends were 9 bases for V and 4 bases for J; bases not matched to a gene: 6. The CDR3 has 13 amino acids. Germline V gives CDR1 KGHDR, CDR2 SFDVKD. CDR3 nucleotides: TGTGCCACCCGGCGGGAGTCCTCAGATACGCAGTATTTT. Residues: CATRRESSDTQYF.

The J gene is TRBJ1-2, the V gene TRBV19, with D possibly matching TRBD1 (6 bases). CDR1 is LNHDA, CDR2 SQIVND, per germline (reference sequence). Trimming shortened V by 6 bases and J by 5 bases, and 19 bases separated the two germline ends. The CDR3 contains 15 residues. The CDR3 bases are TGTGCCAGTAGCCGGCCGGGTGGGGGCATATATGGCTACACCTTC. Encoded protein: CASSRPGGGIYGYTF.

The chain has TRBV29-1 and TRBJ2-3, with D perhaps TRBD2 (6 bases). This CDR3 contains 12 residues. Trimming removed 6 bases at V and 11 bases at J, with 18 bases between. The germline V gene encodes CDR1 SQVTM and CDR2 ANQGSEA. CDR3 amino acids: CSVPIGGLRQYF. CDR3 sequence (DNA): TGCAGCGTCCCAATAGGAGGGTTGAGGCAGTATTTT.

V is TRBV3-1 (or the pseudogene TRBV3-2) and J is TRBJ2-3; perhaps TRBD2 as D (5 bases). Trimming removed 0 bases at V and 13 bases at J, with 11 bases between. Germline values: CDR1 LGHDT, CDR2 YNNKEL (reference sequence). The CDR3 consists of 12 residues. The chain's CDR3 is CASSQDPRREYF. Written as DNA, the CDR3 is TGTGCCAGCAGCCAAGATCCCCGGCGGGAGTATTTT.